These 21 T cell receptor beta chains were sequenced from one sample in a study of blood T cell repertoires in COVID-19. Some clones are missing from TCRdb's copy, which holds only in-frame ones; the method was immunoSEQ multiplex PCR. The sample has fewer than 500,000 clones, about 90% seen once. What was sequenced was peripheral blood. The receptors shown here come from a man aged 18 to 30 with COVID-19, enrolled during active disease.

The J gene is TRBJ1-2, the V gene TRBV19; D unclear. This CDR3 has 13 residues. Germline V gene lookup returns CDR1 LNHDA and CDR2 SQIVND (reference sequence). V lost 3 bases to trimming and J lost 4 bases, with 9 bases between them. CDR3 coding DNA: TGTGCCAGTAGTATCCAGGCGGGCTATGGCTACACCTTC. Translating it yields CASSIQAGYGYTF.

This clone was seen more than once but under ten times. This chain connects TRBV7-8 to TRBJ2-5; TRBD1 aligns across 7 bases. This CDR3 is built from 15 residues. Germline V gene sequence: CDR1 SGHVS, CDR2 FQNEAQ. Losses at the gene ends were 8 bases for V and 1 base for J; bases not matched to a gene: 10. The CDR3 loop is CASGQGGSAQETQYF. In nucleotides, the CDR3 is TGTGCCAGCGGCCAAGGGGGCTCCGCCCAAGAGACCCAGTACTTC.

The chain has TRBV29-1 and TRBJ1-1; D is unclear. CDR3 size: 13 residues. Germline-derived CDR1 and CDR2 are SQVTM and ANQGSEA. V lost 3 bases and J lost 0, with 8 bases in between. The CDR3 loop reads CSVDTGLNTEAFF. In DNA form, the CDR3 reads TGCAGCGTTGATACGGGGTTGAACACTGAAGCTTTCTTT.

The rearrangement uses TRBV7-3 and TRBJ2-1, with 9 bases identical to TRBD2. Looked up from germline, CDR1 is SGHTA and CDR2 is FQGTGA. Trimming at V came to 0 bases and at J to 7 bases, leaving 4 bases not matched to a gene. CDR3 size: 15 residues. The CDR3 reads CASSLTLAGMNEQFF. DNA for the CDR3: TGTGCCAGCAGCTTAACGCTAGCGGGAATGAATGAGCAGTTCTTC.

This chain joins TRBV3-1 (or the pseudogene TRBV3-2) and TRBJ1-2, with 8 bases that match TRBD1. Trimming cost V 4 bases and J 10 bases; bases outside gene matches: 8. Germline loops: CDR1 LGHDT, CDR2 YNNKEL (reference sequence). The CDR3 contains 13 residues. CDR3 sequence (DNA): TGTGCCAGCAGCCTGACTCCGGACAGGGCCTACACCTTC. Protein: CASSLTPDRAYTF.

Comment on this clone: A much larger clone differs from this one at a single base, so this may be a read error. Other DNA sequences in this sample translate to the same CDR3. J is TRBJ2-3 and V is TRBV5-1; 8 nucleotides agree with TRBD2. The CDR3 extends over 16 amino acids. CDR1 and CDR2 (germline): SGHRS, YFSETQ. The DNA for the CDR3 is TGTGCCAGCAGCATGGCGGGGGGAACCAACACAGATACGCAGTATTTT. Residues: CASSMAGGTNTDTQYF.

The rearrangement uses TRBV3-1 (or the pseudogene TRBV3-2) and TRBJ1-1; 7 nucleotides agree with TRBD1. The CDR3 loop spans 14 amino acids. Trimming took 2 bases from V and 4 from J; bases not matched to a gene: 4. Per germline, CDR1 LGHDT and CDR2 YNNKEL (reference sequence). The CDR3 here is CASSQNQGVTEAFF. CDR3 nucleotides: TGTGCCAGCAGCCAAAACCAGGGGGTCACTGAAGCTTTCTTT.

This clone appeared once. The chain is built from TRBV7-9 and TRBJ2-7, with D possibly being TRBD1 (5 bases). V dropped 1 base and J dropped 5 bases, with 9 bases sitting between them. The CDR3 length is 13 residues. Per germline, CDR1 SEHNR and CDR2 FQNEAQ (reference sequence). The CDR3 DNA is TGTGCCAGCAGCTTAGAAAGGGGTCACGAGCAGTACTTC. Its translation: CASSLERGHEQYF.

The V call is TRBV30, the J call TRBJ1-2; D is possibly TRBD1 (5 bases). Germline lookup yields CDR1 GTSNPN and CDR2 SVGIG (reference sequence). The CDR3 runs 16 residues. Trimming took off 0 bases at V and 7 bases at J, with 21 bases between the two ends. CDR3: CAWSVNVWGIGSGYTF. The CDR3 DNA reads TGTGCCTGGAGTGTAAACGTTTGGGGGATCGGGAGTGGCTACACCTTC. The full variable domain, its missing parts supplied by reference TRBV30 and TRBJ1-2, is SQTIHQWPATLVQPVGSPLSLECTVEGTSNPNLYWYRQAAGRGLQLLFYSVGIGQISSEVPQNLSASRPQDRQFILSSKKLLLSDSGFYLCAWSVNVWGIGSGYTFGSGTRLTVV.

V and J are TRBV2 and TRBJ2-3; 11 bases are shared with TRBD2. This CDR3 is built from 15 residues. V shed 6 bases and J 0 bases; nucleotides not matched to a gene: 2. Germline-derived CDR1 and CDR2 are SNHLY and FYNNEI. This CDR3 reads CASRGLAASTDTQYF. CDR3 nucleotide sequence: TGTGCCAGCAGGGGACTAGCGGCTAGCACAGATACGCAGTATTTT.

Only a few counts were recorded for this clone. The J gene is TRBJ1-2, the V gene TRBV6-5; D is perhaps TRBD1 (6 bases). The germline V and J ends were trimmed by 10 bases and 3 bases, with 15 bases remaining between them. The CDR3 runs 13 residues. Germline values: CDR1 MNHEY, CDR2 SVGAGI. The CDR3 DNA reads TGTGCCACCACAGGGAGAAGTGACTATGGCTACACCTTC. It specifies CATTGRSDYGYTF.

The V call is TRBV7-9, the J call TRBJ1-2; TRBD1 matches 7 bases. The germline CDR1 and CDR2 sequences are SEHNR and FQNEAQ (reference sequence). Trimming took 5 bases from V and 4 from J; bases not matched to a gene: 7. This CDR3 spans 14 amino acids. The CDR3 sequence: CASSPRGTVYGYTF. CDR3 bases: TGTGCCAGCAGCCCAAGAGGGACAGTCTATGGCTACACCTTC.

The chain is built from TRBV7-9 and TRBJ2-7; 8 bases fit TRBD2. With V trimmed by 1 base and J by 0 bases, 2 bases remained unmatched. Germline loops: CDR1 SEHNR, CDR2 FQNEAQ (reference sequence). The CDR3 extends over 15 amino acids. The CDR3: CASSLVAGSSYEQYF. CDR3 nucleotides: TGTGCCAGCAGCTTAGTAGCGGGGTCCTCCTACGAGCAGTACTTC.

Concerning this clone itself: This CDR3 is also generated by other DNA sequences in the sample. This sequence joins TRBV19 and TRBJ2-7; D might be TRBD1 (5 bases). V lost 2 bases and J 0 bases, leaving 8 bases between the germline ends. Germline V gene lookup returns CDR1 LNHDA and CDR2 SQIVND (reference sequence). CDR3 length: 14 residues. The CDR3 nucleotides are TGTGCCAGTAGTATACAGGGTAGCTCCTACGAGCAGTACTTC. Translated: CASSIQGSSYEQYF.

The CDR3 protein is CASSLAGQGSGETQYF. CDR3 DNA sequence: TGCGCCAGCAGCTTGGCAGGACAGGGTTCGGGAGAGACCCAGTACTTC. The rearrangement links TRBV5-1 to TRBJ2-5; TRBD1 aligns across 8 bases. Germline trimming cut 0 bases from V and 4 bases from J; bases unmatched to any gene: 8. Per the germline V gene, CDR1 is SGHRS and CDR2 is YFSETQ. This CDR3 comprises 16 residues.

The V and J genes are TRBV6-5 and TRBJ2-7, with D possibly matching TRBD1 (6 bases). The CDR3 runs 16 residues. Trimming pared 0 bases from V and 3 bases from J, leaving 15 bases between. Germline lookup yields CDR1 MNHEY and CDR2 SVGAGI. The CDR3 region has the DNA TGTGCCAGCAGTTACTCGCGGGCAGGGGACGGCTACGAGCAGTACTTC. It yields the protein CASSYSRAGDGYEQYF.

This sequence joins TRBV30 and TRBJ2-2; D is possibly TRBD1 (5 bases). The germline V gene encodes CDR1 GTSNPN and CDR2 SVGIG (reference sequence). The CDR3 totals 14 residues. Between the trimmed V and J ends, which lost 7 bases and 4 bases, there was a span of 16 bases. The CDR3 nucleotides are TGTGCCTACCGACAGTTAAGGGGCACCGGGGAGCTGTTTTTT. It encodes CAYRQLRGTGELFF.

This chain uses TRBV19 with TRBJ1-4, with a tentative D call TRBD1 (5 bases). The CDR3 is 15 amino acids. Per germline, CDR1 LNHDA and CDR2 SQIVND (reference sequence). V was pared by 7 bases and J by 0 bases, with 12 bases between. CDR3 amino acids: CASTDGTATNEKLFF. For the CDR3, the DNA is TGTGCCAGTACCGATGGGACTGCAACTAATGAAAAACTGTTTTTT.

CDR3 sequence (DNA): TGTGCCAGCAGCCACCAATCCGGACTAGCGGGGCAAGAGACCCAGTACTTC. Protein sequence: CASSHQSGLAGQETQYF. This chain links TRBV3-1 (or the pseudogene TRBV3-2) with TRBJ2-5, with 12 bases fitting TRBD2. Germline trimming cut 3 bases from V and 2 bases from J; bases unmatched to any gene: 7. Germline assignment: CDR1 LGHDT and CDR2 YNNKEL (reference sequence). This CDR3 contains 17 residues.

The gene calls are TRBV9 and TRBJ2-1, with D possibly being TRBD2 (6 bases). CDR3 length: 14 residues. CDR1 is SGDLS and CDR2 is YYNGEE in the germline V gene. The V gene lost 0 bases and the J gene lost 5 bases, with 9 bases spanning the gap. The CDR3 DNA follows: TGTGCCAGCAGCGTAGATCCGGGGGACAATGAGCAGTTCTTC. Its protein product is CASSVDPGDNEQFF.

The chain is built from TRBV5-1 and TRBJ2-5; the D gene is possibly TRBD2 (6 bases). The V end was cut by 4 bases, the J end by 3 bases, with 16 bases between. The CDR3 consists of 15 residues. From germline, CDR1 is SGHRS and CDR2 YFSETQ. The CDR3 sequence is CASSPRGGGEETQYF. CDR3 in DNA: TGCGCCAGCAGCCCCCGAGGAGGAGGGGAAGAGACCCAGTACTTC.